The rows below give T cell receptor beta chains drawn from one sample of a study of a mutant IDH1 vaccine in newly diagnosed glioma. TCRdb's copy holds only in-frame clones and misses some; the assay was immunoSEQ multiplex PCR. Among about 40,000 clones listed, under 90% were seen once. Their specific antigens are unknown. Sequenced here: peripheral blood mononuclear cells (PBMCs), sampled from a glioma patient whose treatment included an IDH1 peptide vaccine. The receptor set was obtained from a woman aged 25 to 45 with glioma. Some clones in this sample may be carry-over from other donors' samples. CDR3s include the opening cysteine and the closing phenylalanine or tryptophan. The D gene is left open where the match is weak. Part of the rows lack a size; the others show once, few, many or a class for expanded clones.

d_call j_call v_call clone_size cdr3_nt cdr3_aa
. TRBJ2-7 TRBV5-8 . TGTGCCAGCAGCTGGCCCCGCGAGCAGTACTTC CASSWPREQYF
. TRBJ2-2 TRBV2 few TGTGCCAGCAGTGTATTGAACACCGGGGAGCTGTTTTTT CASSVLNTGELFF
. TRBJ2-4 TRBV18 . TGTGCCAGCTCACCCGGAGGGAATCAGAACATTCAGTACTTC CASSPGGNQNIQYF
. TRBJ1-1 TRBV9 . TGTGCCAGCAGCGGGGGCCTGGGGGGCCACACTGAAGCTTTCTTT CASSGGLGGHTEAFF
TRBD1 TRBJ2-3 TRBV11-2 once TGTGCCAGCAGCCAACGGACAGGGGGGGGCACAGATACGCAGTATTTT CASSQRTGGGTDTQYF
. TRBJ2-5 TRBV2 few TGTGCCAGCAGTGAGGGGAACAGGGTAGGAGAGACCCAGTACTTC CASSEGNRVGETQYF
. TRBJ2-2 TRBV5-1 . TGCGCCAGCAATCAATCCCCCTACTCGGAACTGACCGGGGAGCTGTTTTTT CASNQSPYSELTGELFF
. TRBJ1-3 TRBV30 once TGTGCCTGGAGTGTTAGTTTCTCTGGAAACACCATATATTTT CAWSVSFSGNTIYF
. TRBJ2-2 TRBV10-3 . TGTGCCATCAGAATCAAGACCAGCTCGAACACCGGGGAGCTGTTTTTT CAIRIKTSSNTGELFF
. TRBJ2-5 TRBV9 . TGTGCCAGCAGCGCCCCTGGGCCCTATGGAGAGACCCAGTACTTC CASSAPGPYGETQYF
. TRBJ2-2 TRBV19 . TGTGCCAGTAGTATGGGACACGGTACCGGGGAGCTGTTTTTT CASSMGHGTGELFF
TRBD2 TRBJ2-7 TRBV10-3 . TGTGCCATCAGTGCCAGTGGGGGGGTTGGTTACGAGCAGTACTTC CAISASGGVGYEQYF
. TRBJ2-7 TRBV28 few TGTGCCAGCAGCAGGTACGAGCAGTACTTC CASSRYEQYF
. TRBJ2-7 TRBV11-3 . TGTGCCAGCAGCTTAGAACCCCCTCGGCAGGGCGCCTACGAGCAGTACTTC CASSLEPPRQGAYEQYF
. TRBJ1-5 TRBV5-1 few TGCGCCAGCAGCTCGACCCCTTTGGAGCCCCAGCATTTT CASSSTPLEPQHF
. TRBJ1-1 TRBV2 few TGTGCCAGCGGCATTGGGGCGATCATGAACACTGAAGCTTTCTTT CASGIGAIMNTEAFF
TRBD2 TRBJ2-7 TRBV7-9 . TGTGCCAGCAGCCCTAGCGGGAGTGTATACGAGCAGTACTTC CASSPSGSVYEQYF
TRBD2 TRBJ2-7 TRBV7-3 few TGTGCCAGCAGCTTAAGAGGCCCGGTACTAGCGGGAGTAGTGAACGAGCAGTACTTC CASSLRGPVLAGVVNEQYF
. TRBJ2-4 TRBV7-8 . TGTGCCAGCAGCTTAGCGCGGAGGGGTCCCAAAAACATTCAGTACTTC CASSLARRGPKNIQYF
. TRBJ1-1 TRBV5-5 once TGTGCCAGCAGCTTGGGTGGGCAGGTGGTCTTGCCTGAAGCTTTCTTT CASSLGGQVVLPEAFF
. TRBJ2-5 TRBV7-6 . TGTGCCAGCAGCCTCCTAGGGGAGACCCAGTACTTC CASSLLGETQYF
. TRBJ1-2 TRBV20-1 once TGCAGTGCTAGAGATCAGCGAGGCTACACCTTC CSARDQRGYTF